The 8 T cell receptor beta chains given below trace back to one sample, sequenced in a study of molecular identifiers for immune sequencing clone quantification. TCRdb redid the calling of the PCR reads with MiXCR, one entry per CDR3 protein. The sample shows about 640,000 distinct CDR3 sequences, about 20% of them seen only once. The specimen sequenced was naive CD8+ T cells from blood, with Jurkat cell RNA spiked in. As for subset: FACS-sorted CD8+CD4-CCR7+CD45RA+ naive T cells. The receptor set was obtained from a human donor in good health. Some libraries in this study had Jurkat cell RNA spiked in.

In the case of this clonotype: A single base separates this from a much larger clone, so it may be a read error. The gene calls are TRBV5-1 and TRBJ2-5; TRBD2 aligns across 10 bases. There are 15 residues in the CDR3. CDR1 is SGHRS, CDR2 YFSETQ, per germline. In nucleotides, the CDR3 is TGCGCCGGCAGCTTTGCTAGCGGGGGTCAAGAGACCCAGTACTTC. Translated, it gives CAGSFASGGQETQYF. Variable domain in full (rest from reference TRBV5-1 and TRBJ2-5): KAGVTQTPRYLIKTRGQQVTLSCSPISGHRSVSWYQQTPGQGLQFLFEYFSETQRNKGNFPGRFSGRQFSNSRSEMNVSTLELGDSALYLCAGSFASGGQETQYFGPGTRLLVL.

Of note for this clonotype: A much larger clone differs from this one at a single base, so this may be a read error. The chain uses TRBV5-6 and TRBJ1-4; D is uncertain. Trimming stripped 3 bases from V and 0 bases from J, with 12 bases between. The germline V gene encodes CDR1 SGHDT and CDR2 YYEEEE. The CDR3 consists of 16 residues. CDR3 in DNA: TGTGCCAGCAGCTATGGACGGATTGCAACTAATGAAAAACTGTTTTTT. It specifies CASSYGRIATNEKLFF.

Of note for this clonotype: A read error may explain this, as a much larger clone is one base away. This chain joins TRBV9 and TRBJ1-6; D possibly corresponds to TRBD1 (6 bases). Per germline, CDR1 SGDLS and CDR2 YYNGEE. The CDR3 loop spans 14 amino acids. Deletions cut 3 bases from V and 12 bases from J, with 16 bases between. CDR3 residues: CASSAAWTDGPLHF. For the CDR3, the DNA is TGTGCCAGCAGCGCAGCTTGGACAGATGGACCCCTCCACTTT.

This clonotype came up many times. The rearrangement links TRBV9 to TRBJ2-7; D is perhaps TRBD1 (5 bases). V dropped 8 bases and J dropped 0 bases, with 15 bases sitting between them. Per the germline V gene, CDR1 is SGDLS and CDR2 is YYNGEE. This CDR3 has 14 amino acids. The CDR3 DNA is TGTGCCAGTAGTACATCAGGGCGCTCCTACGAGCAGTACTTC. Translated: CASSTSGRSYEQYF. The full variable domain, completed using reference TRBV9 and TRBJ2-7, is DSGVTQTPKHLITATGQRVTLRCSPRSGDLSVYWYQQSLDQGLQFLIQYYNGEERAKGNILERFSAQQFPDLHSELNLSSLELGDSALYFCASSTSGRSYEQYFGPGTRLTVT.

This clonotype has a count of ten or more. The CDR3 coding sequence is TGTGCCAGCAGCCCACTAGCGGAGGGGCCAGACTCCTACGAGCAGTACTTC. It yields the protein CASSPLAEGPDSYEQYF. This chain joins TRBV7-9 and TRBJ2-7; the match to TRBD2 covers 8 bases. With 5 bases clipped from V and 0 bases from J, the junction kept 12 bases outside the gene matches. CDR1 SEHNR and CDR2 FQNEAQ come from the germline V gene (reference sequence). This CDR3 comprises 17 residues.

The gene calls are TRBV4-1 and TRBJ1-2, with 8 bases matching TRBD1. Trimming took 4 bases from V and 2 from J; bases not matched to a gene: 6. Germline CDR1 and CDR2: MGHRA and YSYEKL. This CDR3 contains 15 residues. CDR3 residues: CASSPTGQGNYGYTF. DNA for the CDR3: TGCGCCAGCAGCCCGACCGGACAGGGCAACTATGGCTACACCTTC.

The CDR3 DNA follows: TGTGCCAGCAGTACCCTGGCAGGGAAGGATTCACCCCTCCACTTT. This translates into CASSTLAGKDSPLHF. The chain uses TRBV6-6 and TRBJ1-6; TRBD1 is a possible D gene (5 bases). Germline CDR1 and CDR2: MNHNY and SVGAGI (reference sequence). The CDR3 loop spans 15 amino acids. Trimming removed 5 bases from V and 8 bases from J, with 16 bases in between.

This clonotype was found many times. CDR3 loop: CSAIPTATYEQYF. The CDR3 DNA sequence: TGCAGTGCTATCCCGACTGCCACCTACGAGCAGTACTTC. The rearrangement uses TRBV20-1 and TRBJ2-7; no reliable D call. From germline, CDR1 is DFQATT and CDR2 SNEGSKA (reference sequence). CDR3 length equals 13 residues. Trimming removed 4 bases from V and 2 bases from J, with 12 bases in between.